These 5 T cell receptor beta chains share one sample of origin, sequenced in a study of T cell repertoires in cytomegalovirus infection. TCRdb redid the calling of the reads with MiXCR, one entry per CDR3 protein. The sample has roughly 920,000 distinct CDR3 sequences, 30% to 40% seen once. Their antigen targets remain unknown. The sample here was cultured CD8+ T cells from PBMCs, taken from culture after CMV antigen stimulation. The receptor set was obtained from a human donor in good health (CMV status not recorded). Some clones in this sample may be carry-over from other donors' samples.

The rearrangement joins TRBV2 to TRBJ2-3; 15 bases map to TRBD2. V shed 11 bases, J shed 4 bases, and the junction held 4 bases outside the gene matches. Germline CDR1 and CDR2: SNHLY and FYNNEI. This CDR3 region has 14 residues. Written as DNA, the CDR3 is TGTGCCGGGACTAGCGGGGGGCCTCCAGATACGCAGTATTTT. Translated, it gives CAGTSGGPPDTQYF.

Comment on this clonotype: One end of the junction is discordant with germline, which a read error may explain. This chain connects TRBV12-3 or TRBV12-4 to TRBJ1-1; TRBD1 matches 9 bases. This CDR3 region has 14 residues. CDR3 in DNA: TGTGCCAACAGTTTAGGACAGGGGATTACTGAAGCTTTCTTT. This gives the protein CANSLGQGITEAFF.

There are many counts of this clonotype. CDR3 DNA sequence: TGTGCCAGCAGTTACTTCCCCGGGGCGCCCCAGCATTTT. Translating it yields CASSYFPGAPQHF. The chain is built from TRBV6-2 or TRBV6-3 and TRBJ1-5, with a weak D call TRBD1 (5 bases). Germline V gives CDR1 MNHEY, CDR2 SVGEGT. Deletions cut 1 base from V and 9 bases from J, with 10 bases between. The CDR3 covers 13 residues.

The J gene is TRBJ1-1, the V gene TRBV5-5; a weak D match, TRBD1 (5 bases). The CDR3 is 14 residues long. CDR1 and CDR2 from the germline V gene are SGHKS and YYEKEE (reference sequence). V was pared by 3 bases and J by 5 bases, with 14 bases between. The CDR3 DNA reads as TGTGCCAGCAGCTGGGGGAGAGGAGATACTGAAGCTTTCTTT. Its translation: CASSWGRGDTEAFF.

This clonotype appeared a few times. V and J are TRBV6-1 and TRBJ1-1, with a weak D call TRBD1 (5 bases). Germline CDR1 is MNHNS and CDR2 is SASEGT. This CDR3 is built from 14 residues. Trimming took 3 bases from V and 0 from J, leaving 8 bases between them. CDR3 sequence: CASSDTDMNTEAFF. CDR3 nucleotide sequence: TGTGCCAGCAGTGATACGGACATGAACACTGAAGCTTTCTTT.